The source of this T cell receptor beta chain is a study of T cell responses to AZD1222 COVID-19 vaccine. Overall study results and limits: Two doses of AZD1222 preceded a rise in Spike-specific TCR breadth and depth.

Assay used: immunoSEQ multiplex PCR; TCRdb lists only in-frame clones, some missing. The table shows 150,000 or so clones, with approximately 95% occurring only once. V lost 5 bases and J lost 5, with 24 bases in between. The CDR3 covers 17 residues. The germline V gene has CDR1 SGHTA and CDR2 FQGNSA. The table lists this clone with a few counts. Its antigen is still unknown. This sequence joins TRBV7-2 and TRBJ1-1, with D tentatively TRBD1 (5 bases). This TCR came from an adult in good health. Sequenced here: peripheral blood, sampled on day 0 of MenACWY control vaccination. This CDR3 is CASSRGGTGVLQTEAFF. In DNA, the CDR3 is TGTGCCAGCAGCAGAGGAGGGACGGGGGTATTACAGACTGAAGCTTTCTTT.